This paragraph reports one TCR beta chain. The data originate from a study of blood T cell repertoires in COVID-19. Generated by immunoSEQ multiplex PCR, the TCRdb table keeps only in-frame clones and is missing some. The sample includes about 190,000 clones, roughly 89% of them seen just once. In germline, CDR1 is MRHNA, CDR2 SNTAGT. CDR3 size: 14 residues. J lost 3 bases, V lost 7 bases, and 7 bases had no gene match. The sequencing input was peripheral blood. The clonotype originates from a man between 35 and 55 years old with acute or convalescent COVID-19. The chain links TRBV6-4 to TRBJ1-1, with TRBD1 matching over 8 bases. The CDR3 region has the DNA TGTGCCAGCAAAAGGGAACAGGGGGACACTGAAGCTTTCTTT. Residues: CASKREQGDTEAFF.